This is a list of T cell receptor beta chains from one sample in a study of cytomegalovirus exposure and HLA in healthy donors. Data came from immunoSEQ multiplex PCR; TCRdb stores just in-frame clones and leaves some out. Of some 120,000 clones in the sample, 74% were seen once. Sequencing was carried out using PBMCs. The receptors here all came from a woman between 50 and 59 years old in good health and CMV-seropositive. Each CDR3 is given with its conserved first and last residue. D genes are given only for firm matches. Rows may omit the clone size; those that give it use once, few, many or a size class.

V	D	J	size	CDR3	DNA
TRBV7-9	TRBD1	TRBJ1-5	.	CSSSSSTGGFNQPQHF	TGTTCCAGCAGCTCCTCGACAGGGGGTTTCAATCAGCCCCAGCATTTT
TRBV29-1	TRBD1	TRBJ2-7	.	CSVEDGRGQGSLEQYF	TGCAGCGTTGAAGATGGTAGGGGACAGGGCTCTCTCGAGCAGTACTTC
TRBV2	TRBD1	TRBJ1-2	.	CASSEFGTGIGYTF	TGTGCCAGCAGTGAGTTCGGGACAGGGATTGGCTACACCTTC
TRBV7-2	.	TRBJ1-4	.	CASSLRWGVEQKLFF	TGTGCCAGCAGCTTACGTTGGGGGGTTGAACAAAAACTGTTTTTT
TRBV7-8	.	TRBJ1-5	.	CASSLELAQNQPQHF	TGTGCCAGCAGCTTAGAGTTGGCACAAAATCAGCCCCAGCATTTT
TRBV12-5	.	TRBJ1-6	.	CASGLVKGAYNSPLHF	TGTGCTAGTGGTCTGGTGAAAGGGGCTTATAATTCACCCCTCCACTTT
TRBV4-3	TRBD1	TRBJ2-2	.	CASSQGTGVGAGELFF	TGCGCCAGCAGCCAAGGGACAGGGGTGGGAGCAGGGGAGCTGTTTTTT
TRBV6-4	.	TRBJ2-6	few	CASSDSLSGANVLTF	TGTGCCAGCAGTGACTCACTCTCTGGGGCCAACGTCCTGACTTTC
TRBV13	TRBD2	TRBJ2-3	.	CASSSGLAGKTDTQYF	TGTGCCAGCAGCTCGGGACTAGCGGGGAAAACAGATACGCAGTATTTT
TRBV19	.	TRBJ2-3	.	CASNTGSTDTQYF	TGTGCCAGTAACACGGGGAGCACAGATACGCAGTATTTT
TRBV11-2	TRBD2	TRBJ2-1	.	CASSLGISGGGNEQFF	TGTGCCAGCAGCTTAGGTATTTCGGGGGGGGGCAATGAGCAGTTCTTC
TRBV27	TRBD1	TRBJ1-4	.	CASRQGTGPNWEKLFF	TGTGCCAGCAGACAAGGGACAGGGCCTAACTGGGAAAAACTGTTTTTT
TRBV9	.	TRBJ2-4	.	CASSVGDLAKNIQYF	TGTGCCAGCAGCGTAGGCGATCTAGCCAAAAACATTCAGTACTTC
TRBV13	.	TRBJ1-4	.	CASRQQGAGATNEKLFF	TGTGCCAGCAGACAACAAGGGGCAGGTGCAACTAATGAAAAACTGTTTTTT
TRBV5-1	TRBD1	TRBJ1-3	.	CASSLEGQVDSGNTIYF	TGCGCCAGCAGCTTGGAGGGACAGGTCGACTCTGGAAACACCATATATTTT
TRBV5-6	.	TRBJ1-4	few	CASSYRERNEKLFF	TGTGCCAGCAGCTACAGGGAGAGGAATGAAAAACTGTTTTTT
TRBV11-2	.	TRBJ2-3	.	CASSLILETDTQYF	TGTGCCAGCAGCTTAATTCTAGAAACAGATACGCAGTATTTT
TRBV30	TRBD1	TRBJ1-3	once	CAWRAQGAPGNTIYF	TGTGCCTGGAGGGCACAGGGGGCGCCTGGAAACACCATATATTTT
TRBV9	TRBD1	TRBJ1-2	.	CASSTRRGQATNYGYTF	TGTGCCAGCAGCACACGCCGGGGACAGGCAACTAACTATGGCTACACCTTC
TRBV5-4	.	TRBJ2-1	.	CASSLDPSSYNEQFF	TGTGCCAGCAGCTTGGACCCGAGCTCCTACAATGAGCAGTTCTTC
TRBV9	.	TRBJ2-6	few	CASSVGLSGANVLTF	TGTGCCAGCAGCGTAGGGCTCTCTGGGGCCAACGTCCTGACTTTC
TRBV29-1	TRBD1	TRBJ1-2	.	CSAPGQGINGYTF	TGCAGCGCTCCGGGACAGGGAATTAATGGCTACACCTTC
TRBV7-2	.	TRBJ2-3	.	CASSLRTGRTDTQYF	TGTGCCAGCAGCTTAAGAACAGGGCGCACAGATACGCAGTATTTT
TRBV4-2	TRBD2	TRBJ2-5	.	CASSPKTAGGPAETQYF	TGTGCCAGCAGCCCCAAAACGGCGGGGGGCCCAGCAGAGACCCAGTACTTC
TRBV5-1	TRBD2	TRBJ2-3	.	CASSPGTSGGVGDTQYF	TGCGCCAGCAGCCCTGGGACTAGCGGGGGGGTAGGAGATACGCAGTATTTT
TRBV5-4	.	TRBJ2-2	.	CASRGVGGELFF	TGTGCCAGCAGGGGAGTAGGCGGGGAGCTGTTTTTT
TRBV5-1	TRBD1	TRBJ2-7	.	CASSFNPGQTYEQYF	TGCGCCAGCAGCTTTAATCCGGGACAGACCTACGAGCAGTACTTC
TRBV6-5	TRBD1	TRBJ2-1	few	CASSTSGGTYNEQFF	TGTGCCAGCAGTACTTCAGGGGGAACCTACAATGAGCAGTTCTTC
TRBV5-4	TRBD1	TRBJ2-2	once	CASSGDRGQVVPGELFF	TGTGCCAGCAGCGGGGACAGGGGGCAAGTTGTTCCCGGGGAGCTGTTTTTT
TRBV7-2	.	TRBJ2-3	.	CASSLYREDTQYF	TGTGCCAGCAGCCTTTACAGAGAAGATACGCAGTATTTT
TRBV18	.	TRBJ1-1	once	CASSPGGTPSAFF	TGTGCCAGCTCACCGGGAGGGACTCCGTCAGCTTTCTTT
TRBV11-2	.	TRBJ2-5	.	CASSRGGVDGETQYF	TGTGCCAGCAGCCGAGGAGGCGTTGACGGGGAGACCCAGTACTTC